The 20 T cell receptor beta chains in this list originate from one sample, sequenced in a study of OX40 agonist ivuxolimab in advanced cancers. Using immunoSEQ multiplex PCR, the repertoire was profiled, and TCRdb retains in-frame clones only, with some absent. The table includes about 50,000 clones, approximately 86% detected once. This sample comprised CD4+ or CD8+ T cells sorted from blood, obtained in a trial of the OX40 agonist ivuxolimab. All receptors come from an adult with an advanced solid tumor such as melanoma, head and neck, liver or kidney cancer.

The J gene is TRBJ2-5, the V gene TRBV28, with 10 bases lining up with TRBD1. Trimming removed 11 bases from V and 4 bases from J; junction bases left unmatched: 7. Germline V gives CDR1 MDHEN, CDR2 SYDVKM. The CDR3 sequence is 13 residues long. CDR3 amino acids: CASGTGVGETQYF. Written as DNA, the CDR3 is TGTGCCTCTGGGACAGGGGTGGGAGAGACCCAGTACTTC. The full variable domain, its missing parts supplied by reference TRBV28 and TRBJ2-5, is DVKVTQSSRYLVKRTGEKVFLECVQDMDHENMFWYRQDPGLGLRLIYFSYDVKMKEKGDIPEGYSVSREKKERFSLILESASTNQTSMYLCASGTGVGETQYFGPGTRLLVL.

The chain recombines TRBV11-2 with TRBJ2-7; D gene unclear. This CDR3 is 15 amino acids long. The germline gives CDR1 SGHAT, CDR2 FQNNGV. Trimming removed 5 bases at V and 6 bases at J, with 20 bases between. This CDR3 reads CASSDSSGPSSEQYF. The CDR3 DNA follows: TGTGCCAGCAGCGATTCATCCGGGCCCTCTTCCGAGCAGTACTTC.

The gene calls are TRBV5-4 and TRBJ2-5, with a tentative D call TRBD1 (5 bases). Between the trimmed V and J ends, which lost 0 bases and 5 bases, there was a span of 11 bases. Germline CDR1 reads SGHNT; CDR2 reads YYREEE (reference sequence). The CDR3 is 14 residues long. The CDR3 region has the DNA TGTGCCAGCAGCTTGGGATTAGGGGTGGAGACCCAGTACTTC. This gives the protein CASSLGLGVETQYF. Supplemented by reference TRBV5-4 and TRBJ2-5, the full variable domain reads ETGVTQSPTHLIKTRGQQVTLRCSSQSGHNTVSWYQQALGQGPQFIFQYYREEENGRGNFPPRFSGLQFPNYSSELNVNALELDDSALYLCASSLGLGVETQYFGPGTRLLVL.

Only a few counts were recorded for this clone. This chain joins TRBV19 and TRBJ1-5; D may be TRBD1 (6 bases). Germline values: CDR1 LNHDA, CDR2 SQIVND (reference sequence). V was cut by 9 bases and J by 5 bases, with 11 bases left in between. The CDR3 is made up of 12 amino acids. The DNA for the CDR3 is TGTGCCAGCGAGGACAGAGATCAGCCCCAGCATTTT. It specifies CASEDRDQPQHF.

This chain joins TRBV7-2 and TRBJ2-7; 10 positions agree with TRBD2. This CDR3 spans 14 amino acids. In germline, CDR1 is SGHTA, CDR2 FQGNSA. Losses at the gene ends were 3 bases for V and 5 bases for J; bases not matched to a gene: 4. The CDR3 sequence is CASSLGLAWNEQYF. The CDR3 DNA sequence: TGTGCCAGCAGCTTGGGACTAGCGTGGAACGAGCAGTACTTC. Based on the CDR3 plus reference TRBV7-2 and TRBJ2-7, the full variable domain is GAGVSQSPSNKVTEKGKDVELRCDPISGHTALYWYRQSLGQGLEFLIYFQGNSAPDKSGLPSDRFSAERTGGSVSTLTIQRTQQEDSAVYLCASSLGLAWNEQYFGPGTRLTVT.

Concerning this clone itself: An end of the junction does not agree with germline; a read error may underlie this. The chain has TRBV18 and TRBJ1-6, with unresolved D. CDR3 length: 13 amino acids. The germline V gene encodes CDR1 KGHSH and CDR2 LQKENI. The CDR3 DNA follows: TGTGCCAGCTCACCACTGGGGATTTCAGCCCTCCACTTT. This sequence encodes CASSPLGISALHF. Looking up the rest from reference TRBV18 and TRBJ1-6 gives the full variable domain: NAGVMQNPRHLVRRRGQEARLRCSPMKGHSHVYWYRQLPEEGLKFMVYLQKENIIDESGMPKERFSAEFPKEGPSILRIQQVVRGDSAAYFCASSPLGISALHFGNGTRLTVT.

The gene calls are TRBV19 and TRBJ2-3; no clear D gene. The V and J ends lost 4 bases and 1 base respectively, with 9 bases between them. The CDR3 runs to 14 residues. Germline CDR1 LNHDA, CDR2 SQIVND (reference sequence). In DNA form, the CDR3 reads TGTGCCAGTAGTACTGGTTGGGGCACAGATACGCAGTATTTT. It yields the protein CASSTGWGTDTQYF. Supplemented by reference TRBV19 and TRBJ2-3, the full variable domain reads DGGITQSPKYLFRKEGQNVTLSCEQNLNHDAMYWYRQDPGQGLRLIYYSQIVNDFQKGDIAEGYSVSREKKESFPLTVTSAQKNPTAFYLCASSTGWGTDTQYFGPGTRLTVL.

This chain links TRBV9 with TRBJ2-3; 9 bases line up with TRBD1. CDR3 length equals 14 residues. The germline CDR1 and CDR2 sequences are SGDLS and YYNGEE. Unmatched junction bases numbered 4, after V lost 2 bases and J lost 6 bases. The CDR3 DNA reads TGTGCCAGCAGCGTCTTACAGGGGGCGGATACGCAGTATTTT. Translated: CASSVLQGADTQYF.

This chain joins TRBV5-4 and TRBJ1-1, with 7 bases that match TRBD1. With V trimmed by 1 base and J by 9 bases, 6 bases remained unmatched. There are 13 residues in the CDR3. Germline CDR1 SGHNT, CDR2 YYREEE (reference sequence). DNA for the CDR3: TGTGCCAGCAGCTTGCAGGGGGTAGGTAAAGCTTTCTTT. It translates to CASSLQGVGKAFF.

The rearrangement links TRBV28 to TRBJ1-5; possible D gene TRBD1, 5 bases. V lost 1 base and J lost 5, with 18 bases in between. This CDR3 is 17 amino acids long. Per the germline V gene, CDR1 is MDHEN and CDR2 is SYDVKM. The CDR3 DNA follows: TGTGCCAGCAGTTTATCCCTCGCAGGGCCCCTCGATCAGCCCCAGCATTTT. It specifies CASSLSLAGPLDQPQHF.

As regards this clone: Germline and junction disagree at one end, which may indicate a read error. The V call is TRBV7-7, the J call TRBJ2-7, with D tentatively TRBD1 (5 bases). This CDR3 spans 13 amino acids. The germline V gene has CDR1 SSHAT and CDR2 FNYEAQ (reference sequence). CDR3: CASSLDQGREQYF. CDR3 coding DNA: TGTGCTAGCAGCTTAGATCAGGGCCGCGAGCAGTACTTC.

The CDR3 is CASSTRGQTFYEQYF. The CDR3 DNA sequence: TGTGCCAGCAGCACCCGAGGACAGACCTTCTACGAGCAGTACTTC. This chain joins TRBV11-2 and TRBJ2-7; a weak D match, TRBD1 (6 bases). CDR3 size: 15 residues. Germline CDR1 and CDR2: SGHAT and FQNNGV. The germline V and J ends were trimmed by 5 bases and 3 bases, with 17 bases remaining between them.

This clone has a handful of counts. The chain has TRBV5-1 and TRBJ2-3, with a weak D call TRBD2 (6 bases). V gave up 4 bases and J gave up 0 bases, with 9 bases separating them. Germline-derived CDR1 and CDR2 are SGHRS and YFSETQ. The CDR3 consists of 14 residues. The DNA for the CDR3 is TGCGCCAGCAGCGCCGGGACTAGCACAGATACGCAGTATTTT. Encoded protein: CASSAGTSTDTQYF.

This clone has just a few counts. J is TRBJ2-2 and V is TRBV19; 9 bases match TRBD1. The CDR3 has 15 amino acids. The trim removed 7 bases at V and 4 bases at J, leaving 7 bases unmatched. Germline loops: CDR1 LNHDA, CDR2 SQIVND (reference sequence). The chain's CDR3 is CASKQQGAITGELFF. The CDR3 DNA follows: TGTGCCAGTAAACAACAGGGGGCGATCACCGGGGAGCTGTTTTTT. Combining the CDR3 with reference TRBV19 and TRBJ2-2 gives the whole variable domain DGGITQSPKYLFRKEGQNVTLSCEQNLNHDAMYWYRQDPGQGLRLIYYSQIVNDFQKGDIAEGYSVSREKKESFPLTVTSAQKNPTAFYLCASKQQGAITGELFFGEGSRLTVL.

The gene calls are TRBV7-9 and TRBJ2-2, with D unclear. The CDR3 sequence is 15 residues long. Between the trimmed V and J ends, which lost 0 bases and 1 base, there was a span of 6 bases. Germline CDR1 SEHNR, CDR2 FQNEAQ (reference sequence). This CDR3 reads CASSLASMNTGELFF. In DNA form, the CDR3 reads TGTGCCAGCAGCTTAGCCTCTATGAACACCGGGGAGCTGTTTTTT.

J is TRBJ2-2 and V is TRBV5-1, with TRBD2 identical over 12 bases. The CDR3 runs to 18 residues. In germline, CDR1 is SGHRS, CDR2 YFSETQ. Trimming at V came to 4 bases and at J to 3 bases, leaving 10 bases not matched to a gene. This chain's CDR3 is CASSALEGLAGDTGELFF. The CDR3, as DNA: TGCGCCAGCAGCGCGCTGGAGGGACTAGCGGGCGACACCGGGGAGCTGTTTTTT.

The V gene is TRBV27, the J gene TRBJ1-2; the match to TRBD1 covers 8 bases. Looked up from germline, CDR1 is MNHEY and CDR2 is SMNVEV (reference sequence). J lost 4 bases, V lost 0 bases, and 4 bases had no gene match. There are 15 residues in the CDR3. Written as DNA, the CDR3 is TGTGCCAGCAGTTTATCCGCGACAGGGGCCTATGGCTACACCTTC. Protein sequence: CASSLSATGAYGYTF.

This chain connects TRBV5-1 to TRBJ2-1; possible D gene TRBD1, 6 bases. CDR1 is SGHRS and CDR2 is YFSETQ in the germline V gene. This CDR3 region has 15 residues. With 4 bases removed from V and 2 bases from J, the gap between germline ends came to 13 bases. This CDR3 reads CASSIQGVAYNEQFF. CDR3 nucleotides: TGCGCCAGCAGCATACAGGGAGTAGCCTACAATGAGCAGTTCTTC.

The chain is built from TRBV27 and TRBJ1-2, with D tentatively TRBD1 (5 bases). The CDR3 extends over 13 amino acids. V was cut by 6 bases and J by 3 bases, with 11 bases left in between. Looked up from germline, CDR1 is MNHEY and CDR2 is SMNVEV (reference sequence). The CDR3 DNA reads TGTGCCAGCAGGCCGGGGCGTTACTATGGCTACACCTTC. Translation: CASRPGRYYGYTF.

The rearrangement links TRBV4-2 to TRBJ2-7, with TRBD2 identical over 7 bases. In germline, CDR1 is LGHNA, CDR2 YNFKEQ. The CDR3 spans 16 residues. V trimming: 1 base; J trimming: 4 bases; junction bases outside the gene matches: 10. DNA for the CDR3: TGTGCCAGCAGCCAAGCGGGGACTACCGCGCCGTACGAGCAGTACTTC. This gives the protein CASSQAGTTAPYEQYF.